A selection of T cell receptor beta chains follows, all from one sample in a study of blood T cell repertoires in COVID-19. Some clones are missing from TCRdb's copy, which holds only in-frame ones; the method was immunoSEQ multiplex PCR. The sample records over 60,000 clones, approximately 86% being singletons. The sample was peripheral blood. These TCRs come from a man aged 35-49 years with acute or convalescent COVID-19. Both conserved end residues are trimmed from each CDR3. Fields, in order: J gene, V gene, CDR3 protein.

J: TRBJ1-2
V: TRBV25-1
CDR3: ASRRGGSYGYT

J: TRBJ2-5
V: TRBV21-1
CDR3: ASSTGTGKETQY

J: TRBJ1-6
V: TRBV6-5
CDR3: ASGGGNSPLH

J: TRBJ1-3
V: TRBV10-2
CDR3: ASRDRNTIY

J: TRBJ2-3
V: TRBV30
CDR3: AWEGVSRRSTDTQY

J: TRBJ1-4
V: TRBV18
CDR3: ASSPPGGQPGKLF

J: TRBJ1-3
V: TRBV4-1
CDR3: ASSQDRAETGNTIY

J: TRBJ2-5
V: TRBV3-1/TRBV3-2
CDR3: ASSPGTSGVETQY

J: TRBJ2-7
V: TRBV5-1
CDR3: ASSLGQLYEQY

J: TRBJ2-7
V: TRBV2
CDR3: ASSETGQGDYEQY

J: TRBJ2-2
V: TRBV11-3
CDR3: ASSFRDIYTGELF

J: TRBJ1-2
V: TRBV18
CDR3: ASSPEQTNYGYT

J: TRBJ2-7
V: TRBV4-1
CDR3: ASSQGFQGYEQY

J: TRBJ1-6
V: TRBV5-1
CDR3: ASSLRSNNSPLH

J: TRBJ1-4
V: TRBV6-4
CDR3: ASSPTGTGGEKLF

J: TRBJ1-2
V: TRBV9
CDR3: ASSVTGTGGLYGYT

J: TRBJ2-3
V: TRBV4-2
CDR3: ASSPQLAGGIDTQY

J: TRBJ2-3
V: TRBV6-4
CDR3: ASSGQGRPTDTQY

J: TRBJ2-3
V: TRBV5-1
CDR3: ASRELVTDTQY

J: TRBJ1-2
V: TRBV6-5
CDR3: ASRVDYGYT

J: TRBJ1-2
V: TRBV3-1/TRBV3-2
CDR3: ASSPRGSYGYT

J: TRBJ1-1
V: TRBV3-1/TRBV3-2
CDR3: ASSQRGGDYTEAF

J: TRBJ2-1
V: TRBV6-1
CDR3: ASSEASDSVFGQF

J: TRBJ1-1
V: TRBV2
CDR3: ASSVQGRDTEAF

J: TRBJ1-5
V: TRBV5-1
CDR3: ASKLQGASFRQPQH

J: TRBJ2-5
V: TRBV29-1
CDR3: SVEVLAGIGETQY

J: TRBJ1-4
V: TRBV11-2
CDR3: ASSPYPKGARGEKLF

J: TRBJ2-5
V: TRBV5-4
CDR3: ASNKPGQGGETQY

J: TRBJ1-2
V: TRBV5-1
CDR3: ASSLGTPQNYGYT

J: TRBJ1-6
V: TRBV10-3
CDR3: AISESGQTNSPLH

J: TRBJ1-4
V: TRBV9
CDR3: ASSGSTGFNEKLF

J: TRBJ2-7
V: TRBV6-1
CDR3: ASSEGTSYEQY

J: TRBJ2-1
V: TRBV2
CDR3: ASRLAFAYNEQF

J: TRBJ2-7
V: TRBV5-1
CDR3: ASSPERGGYEQY

J: TRBJ1-1
V: TRBV5-1
CDR3: ASSFSEGYTEAF

J: TRBJ2-7
V: TRBV19
CDR3: ASSRGGDPSEQY

J: TRBJ2-7
V: TRBV2
CDR3: ASSEVIQAEQY

J: TRBJ2-5
V: TRBV9
CDR3: ASSFTPELGETQY

J: TRBJ2-4
V: TRBV11-3
CDR3: ASSSSGGLF

J: TRBJ1-6
V: TRBV25-1
CDR3: ASSEDIGQGNSPLH

J: TRBJ2-1
V: TRBV11-3
CDR3: ASSLGSLAGYNEQF

J: TRBJ2-5
V: TRBV25-1
CDR3: ASSERQGLGVTQY

J: TRBJ1-1
V: TRBV7-8
CDR3: ASSSIQGGDTEAF

J: TRBJ1-2
V: TRBV13
CDR3: ASSLYGQGAGGYT

J: TRBJ2-7
V: TRBV11-3
CDR3: ASSSRQGRISYEQY

J: TRBJ1-1
V: TRBV7-3
CDR3: ASSLEAGGKAF

J: TRBJ2-7
V: TRBV24-1
CDR3: ATSDPRTGSGTEQY

J: TRBJ1-2
V: TRBV18
CDR3: ASSPSPGSNYGYT